The 28 T cell receptor beta chains in this list originate from one sample, sequenced in a study of shared clonotypes between healthy human individuals. Assay: immunoSEQ multiplex PCR; the TCRdb copy retains only in-frame clones and omits some. The top ten hold about 1.7% of the sample, which has about 2.2 million clones, roughly 93% seen once. CD45RO-negative, CCR7-positively selected cells formed the naive CD8 fraction, excluding terminally differentiated effector memory CD45RA+ cells. Sequencing input: naive CD8+ T cells from PBMCs. The receptors derive from a man younger than 30 in good health. Some clones in this sample may be carry-over from other donors' samples.

On this clone itself: An end of the junction differs from the germline gene, which may be a read error. V and J are TRBV5-7 and TRBJ1-5; a weak D match, TRBD1 (5 bases). Being an ORF, TRBV5-7 has a function that is uncertain. CDR3 size: 18 residues. The CDR3 nucleotides are TGTGCCAGCAACTTGGGACCCGCAGTTGGTCCCAGCAATCAGCCCCAGCATTTT. Protein sequence: CASNLGPAVGPSNQPQHF.

This clone came up once. The rearrangement uses TRBV7-9 and TRBJ2-1; D is perhaps TRBD2 (5 bases). Germline loops: CDR1 SEHNR, CDR2 FQNEAQ (reference sequence). V lost 5 bases and J lost 6, with 8 bases in between. The CDR3 runs to 12 residues. The CDR3 region is CASSGSFNEQFF. The DNA for the CDR3 is TGTGCCAGCAGCGGGAGTTTCAATGAGCAGTTCTTC.

This clone was found once. V is TRBV27 and J is TRBJ2-1, with 10 bases fitting TRBD2. The germline CDR1 and CDR2 sequences are MNHEY and SMNVEV (reference sequence). V lost 4 bases and J lost 9; bases outside the gene matches: 6. CDR3 length: 14 amino acids. The CDR3 DNA follows: TGTGCCAGCAGTTGGGCTAGCGGGAGAAGTGAGCAGTTCTTC. Encoded protein: CASSWASGRSEQFF.

This clone was observed once. This chain links TRBV30 with TRBJ2-1, with D unclear. Germline V gene lookup returns CDR1 GTSNPN and CDR2 SVGIG (reference sequence). The CDR3 is made up of 11 amino acids. V lost 1 base and J lost 5, with 3 bases in between. CDR3 region: CAWSADNEQFF. The CDR3 region has the DNA TGTGCCTGGAGTGCAGACAATGAGCAGTTCTTC. The whole variable domain, filled in from reference TRBV30 and TRBJ2-1, reads SQTIHQWPATLVQPVGSPLSLECTVEGTSNPNLYWYRQAAGRGLQLLFYSVGIGQISSEVPQNLSASRPQDRQFILSSKKLLLSDSGFYLCAWSADNEQFFGPGTRLTVL.

To note about this clone: The same CDR3 is also encoded by other DNA sequences in this sample. The V and J genes are TRBV19 and TRBJ1-1; D not resolved. The CDR3 has 14 residues. Germline V lookup: CDR1 LNHDA, CDR2 SQIVND (reference sequence). V lost 5 bases, J lost 0 bases, and 10 bases lay in between. CDR3 residues: CASSSSGVNTEAFF. In DNA, the CDR3 is TGTGCCAGTAGTTCGTCCGGGGTGAACACTGAAGCTTTCTTT.

This chain links TRBV6-1 with TRBJ1-2; D unresolved. Trimming took off 9 bases at V and 4 bases at J, with 15 bases between the two ends. CDR1 and CDR2 (germline): MNHNS, SASEGT. The CDR3 totals 13 residues. The CDR3 DNA reads as TGTGCCAGTCCCGGACGACTAGGCTATGGCTACACCTTC. Translation gives CASPGRLGYGYTF.

The chain has TRBV27 and TRBJ1-2, with D maybe TRBD1 (5 bases). Trimming removed 6 bases at V and 3 bases at J, with 20 bases between. Germline-derived CDR1 and CDR2 are MNHEY and SMNVEV (reference sequence). The CDR3 spans 16 residues. The CDR3 is CASRAHGIRGDYGYTF. The CDR3 bases are TGTGCCAGCAGGGCCCACGGTATTCGAGGGGACTATGGCTACACCTTC.

The V call is TRBV5-4, the J call TRBJ2-1; possible D gene TRBD2, 7 bases. With 1 base removed from V and 4 bases from J, the gap between germline ends came to 15 bases. Germline V gene sequence: CDR1 SGHNT, CDR2 YYREEE (reference sequence). The CDR3 has 16 residues. The CDR3 region is CASSLKRETGYNEQFF. The DNA for the CDR3 is TGTGCCAGCAGCTTGAAGCGGGAAACAGGGTACAATGAGCAGTTCTTC.

This rearrangement joins TRBV4-2 to TRBJ2-2; D call uncertain. CDR3 length equals 16 residues. Germline CDR1 LGHNA, CDR2 YNFKEQ. Trimming removed 1 base from V and 6 bases from J, with 15 bases in between. CDR3 DNA sequence: TGTGCCAGCAGCCAAGGCCTAGACGCCTTGCCCGGGGAGCTGTTTTTT. Encoded protein: CASSQGLDALPGELFF.

The rearrangement joins TRBV5-6 to TRBJ1-2; possible D gene TRBD1, 5 bases. The CDR3 has 12 residues. Trimming took off 4 bases at V and 8 bases at J, with 12 bases between the two ends. Germline CDR1 reads SGHDT; CDR2 reads YYEEEE. DNA for the CDR3: TGTGCCAGCAGCGTGCAGGGTTGGGGCTACACCTTC. Translating it yields CASSVQGWGYTF.

About this clone: This sample includes further DNA sequences coding for the same CDR3. This chain joins TRBV7-6 and TRBJ2-7, with D possibly called TRBD1 or TRBD2 (5 bases each). This CDR3 region has 13 residues. The germline V gene encodes CDR1 SGHVS and CDR2 FNYEAQ. V was clipped by 3 bases and J by 0 bases, with 6 bases between them. The CDR3 sequence: CASSLGDSYEQYF. The DNA of the CDR3 is TGTGCCAGCAGCTTGGGGGACTCCTACGAGCAGTACTTC. The full variable domain, its missing parts supplied by reference TRBV7-6 and TRBJ2-7, is GAGVSQSPRYKVTKRGQDVALRCDPISGHVSLYWYRQALGQGPEFLTYFNYEAQQDKSGLPNDRFSAERPEGSISTLTIQRTEQRDSAMYRCASSLGDSYEQYFGPGTRLTVT.

The chain employs TRBV19 and TRBJ1-2, with D unclear. The CDR3 spans 14 residues. V dropped 3 bases and J dropped 8 bases, with 16 bases sitting between them. Germline-derived CDR1 and CDR2 are LNHDA and SQIVND (reference sequence). CDR3 loop: CASSIWRTGSGYTF. The CDR3 nucleotides are TGTGCCAGTAGTATCTGGAGGACCGGGTCCGGCTACACCTTC.

For the CDR3, the DNA is TGTGCCAGCAGGACAGGATCCTACGAGCAGTACTTC. It translates to CASRTGSYEQYF. The chain combines TRBV6-5 with TRBJ2-7, with D perhaps TRBD1 (6 bases). The CDR3 has 12 amino acids. The V end was cut by 6 bases, the J end by 1 base, with 7 bases between. CDR1 is MNHEY, CDR2 SVGAGI, per germline.

V usage is TRBV5-4 and J usage is TRBJ2-3; the match to TRBD2 covers 10 bases. The CDR3 is 15 residues long. Germline V gene sequence: CDR1 SGHNT, CDR2 YYREEE (reference sequence). Germline trimming cut 4 bases from V and 1 base from J; bases unmatched to any gene: 3. The CDR3 is CASSIGLAGTDTQYF. CDR3 bases: TGTGCCAGCAGCATAGGACTAGCGGGCACAGATACGCAGTATTTT.

The rearrangement links TRBV10-3 to TRBJ2-3; D remains ambiguous. The CDR3 has 11 residues. From germline, CDR1 is ENHRY and CDR2 SYGVKD. Between the trimmed V and J ends, which lost 9 bases and 7 bases, there was a span of 11 bases. CDR3 protein: CAISDINTQYF. In nucleotides, the CDR3 is TGTGCCATTTCAGATATCAATACGCAGTATTTT.

This clone was observed once. Different DNA sequences within this sample yield the same CDR3. The chain couples TRBV7-3 to TRBJ2-5; tentatively, D is TRBD1 (5 bases). The germline gives CDR1 SGHTA, CDR2 FQGTGA. Trimming pared 3 bases from V and 4 bases from J, leaving 9 bases between. The CDR3 has 13 amino acids. The CDR3 coding sequence is TGTGCCAGCAGCTTGTGGGGCGGAGAGACCCAGTACTTC. Residues: CASSLWGGETQYF.

V usage is TRBV19 and J usage is TRBJ2-7, with 9 bases that match TRBD1. V gave up 5 bases and J gave up 2 bases; unmatched junction bases: 7. Per germline, CDR1 LNHDA and CDR2 SQIVND (reference sequence). This CDR3 comprises 15 residues. In DNA form, the CDR3 reads TGTGCCAGTAGTCCTGGTAGACAGGGGGCCTACGAGCAGTACTTC. As protein: CASSPGRQGAYEQYF.

V is TRBV14 and J is TRBJ2-5, with TRBD2 as a possible D gene (5 bases). V shed 0 bases and J shed 9 bases, with 14 bases lying between them. From germline, CDR1 is SGHDN and CDR2 FVKESK. CDR3 size: 14 residues. The CDR3 DNA sequence: TGTGCCAGCAGCCAAGATATTTCGGAGGTGGCCCAGTACTTC. As protein: CASSQDISEVAQYF. The full variable domain, with the rest looked up from reference TRBV14 and TRBJ2-5, is EAGVTQFPSHSVIEKGQTVTLRCDPISGHDNLYWYRRVMGKEIKFLLHFVKESKQDESGMPNNRFLAERTGGTYSTLKVQPAELEDSGVYFCASSQDISEVAQYFGPGTRLLVL.

The V and J genes are TRBV6-6 and TRBJ1-2; D not certain. CDR3 size: 12 residues. Trimming removed 8 bases from V and 3 bases from J, with 10 bases in between. Germline values: CDR1 MNHNY, CDR2 SVGAGI (reference sequence). CDR3 bases: TGTGCCAGCGAGGAGGGATACTATGGCTACACCTTC. This codes for CASEEGYYGYTF.

The chain employs TRBV29-1 and TRBJ1-2, with 9 bases identical to TRBD1. The CDR3 has 12 amino acids. Germline loops: CDR1 SQVTM, CDR2 ANQGSEA. The J segment lost 8 bases and the V segment lost 4 bases, leaving 5 bases of the junction unmatched. The CDR3 DNA is TGCAGCGTTGCGGGACAGGGTGAGGGCTACACCTTC. The encoded protein is CSVAGQGEGYTF.

The chain couples TRBV2 to TRBJ2-7; perhaps D is TRBD1 or TRBD2 (5 bases each). V shed 7 bases and J shed 0 bases, with 16 bases lying between them. Per germline, CDR1 SNHLY and CDR2 FYNNEI. CDR3 length equals 15 residues. The CDR3: CASNTRDAISYEQYF. The DNA for the CDR3 is TGTGCCAGCAACACCCGGGACGCTATCTCCTACGAGCAGTACTTC.

The rearrangement joins TRBV5-1 to TRBJ1-2; unclear D gene. CDR1 is SGHRS and CDR2 is YFSETQ in the germline V gene. V was clipped by 6 bases and J by 2 bases, with 11 bases between them. This CDR3 is built from 13 residues. The DNA for the CDR3 is TGCGCCAGCACCGGAATAACAAACTATGGCTACACCTTC. Its protein is CASTGITNYGYTF.

Comment on this clone: The same CDR3 arises from other DNA sequences in this sample as well. The V gene is TRBV7-8, the J gene TRBJ2-7; D may match TRBD1 or TRBD2 (6 bases each). The CDR3 consists of 15 residues. Between the trimmed V and J ends, which lost 1 base and 1 base, there was a span of 11 bases. In germline, CDR1 is SGHVS, CDR2 FQNEAQ. The CDR3 DNA reads TGTGCCAGCAGCTTAGGTCGAGGGGGGTCCTACGAGCAGTACTTC. Protein: CASSLGRGGSYEQYF.

This clone was seen just once. CDR3: CASTRWGTTNEKLFF. Written as DNA, the CDR3 is TGTGCCAGCACCCGGTGGGGCACGACTAATGAAAAACTGTTTTTT. The chain carries TRBV5-6 and TRBJ1-4, with a possible D match to TRBD1 (5 bases). The CDR3 is 15 amino acids. The V gene lost 6 bases and the J gene lost 2 bases, with 14 bases spanning the gap. Germline CDR1 reads SGHDT; CDR2 reads YYEEEE.

As DNA, the CDR3 is TGCGCCAGCAGCGTTAGTCGGGAGGCCCCTTCCGAGCAGTACTTC. This codes for CASSVSREAPSEQYF. The gene calls are TRBV5-1 and TRBJ2-7; 7 bases agree with TRBD2. The germline CDR1 and CDR2 sequences are SGHRS and YFSETQ. CDR3 length: 15 amino acids. The trim removed 4 bases at V and 6 bases at J, leaving 13 bases unmatched.

The chain links TRBV4-2 to TRBJ2-7; no clear D gene. CDR1 LGHNA and CDR2 YNFKEQ come from the germline V gene. CDR3 length: 18 residues. Between the trimmed V and J ends, which lost 3 bases and 4 bases, there was a span of 25 bases. The CDR3 region is CASSQIRADGSGVYEQYF. Here the CDR3 DNA reads TGTGCCAGCAGCCAGATACGGGCGGACGGGTCTGGGGTTTACGAGCAGTACTTC.

V and J are TRBV27 and TRBJ2-2; a weak D match, TRBD2 (6 bases). The CDR3 runs 17 residues. Trimming removed 3 bases at V and 1 base at J, with 15 bases between. CDR1 MNHEY and CDR2 SMNVEV come from the germline V gene (reference sequence). The CDR3 spells CASSFYLALMNTGELFF. The CDR3 nucleotides are TGTGCCAGCAGTTTTTACCTAGCGCTCATGAACACCGGGGAGCTGTTTTTT.

On this clone itself: Other DNA sequences in this sample translate to the same CDR3. The V gene is TRBV4-3, the J gene TRBJ2-1; 10 nucleotides align to TRBD1. The V segment lost 3 bases and the J segment 0 bases; nucleotides outside the gene matches: 2. Germline V gives CDR1 LGHNA, CDR2 YSLEER. CDR3 length: 16 amino acids. The CDR3 loop reads CASSQDRGGSYNEQFF. CDR3 coding DNA: TGCGCCAGCAGCCAGGACAGGGGGGGCTCCTACAATGAGCAGTTCTTC.